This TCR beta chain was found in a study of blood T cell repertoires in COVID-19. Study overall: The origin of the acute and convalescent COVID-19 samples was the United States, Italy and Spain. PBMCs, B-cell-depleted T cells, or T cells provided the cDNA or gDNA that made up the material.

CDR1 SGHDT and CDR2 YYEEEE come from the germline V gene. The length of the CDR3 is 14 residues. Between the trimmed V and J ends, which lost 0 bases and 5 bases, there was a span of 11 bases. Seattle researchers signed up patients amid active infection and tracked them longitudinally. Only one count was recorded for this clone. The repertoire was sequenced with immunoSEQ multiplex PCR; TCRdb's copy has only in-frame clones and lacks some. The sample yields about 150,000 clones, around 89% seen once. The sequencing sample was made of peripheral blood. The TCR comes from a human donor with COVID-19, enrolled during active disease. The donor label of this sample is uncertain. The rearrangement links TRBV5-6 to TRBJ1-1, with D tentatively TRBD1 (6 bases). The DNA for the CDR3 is TGTGCCAGCAGCTTGGAGACAGGCGAAACTGAAGCTTTCTTT. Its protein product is CASSLETGETEAFF. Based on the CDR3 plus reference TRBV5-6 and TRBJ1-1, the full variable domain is DAGVTQSPTHLIKTRGQQVTLRCSPKSGHDTVSWYQQALGQGPQFIFQYYEEEERQRGNFPDRFSGHQFPNYSSELNVNALLLGDSALYLCASSLETGETEAFFGQGTRLTVV.